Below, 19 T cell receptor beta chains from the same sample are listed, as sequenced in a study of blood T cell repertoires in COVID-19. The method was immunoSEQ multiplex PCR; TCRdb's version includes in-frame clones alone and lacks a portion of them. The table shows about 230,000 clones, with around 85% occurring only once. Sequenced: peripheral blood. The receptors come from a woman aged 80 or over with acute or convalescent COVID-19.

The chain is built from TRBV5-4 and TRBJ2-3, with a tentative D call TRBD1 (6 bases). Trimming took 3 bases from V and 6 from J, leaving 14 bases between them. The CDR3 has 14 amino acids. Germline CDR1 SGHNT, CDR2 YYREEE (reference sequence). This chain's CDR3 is CASSSNREGDTQYF. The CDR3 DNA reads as TGTGCCAGCAGCTCTAACAGGGAAGGCGATACGCAGTATTTT.

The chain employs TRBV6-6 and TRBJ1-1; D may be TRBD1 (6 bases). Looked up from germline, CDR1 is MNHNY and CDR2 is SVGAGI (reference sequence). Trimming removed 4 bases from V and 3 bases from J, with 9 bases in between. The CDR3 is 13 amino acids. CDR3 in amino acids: CASSFNRDTEAFF. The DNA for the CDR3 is TGTGCCAGCAGTTTTAACAGGGACACTGAAGCTTTCTTT.

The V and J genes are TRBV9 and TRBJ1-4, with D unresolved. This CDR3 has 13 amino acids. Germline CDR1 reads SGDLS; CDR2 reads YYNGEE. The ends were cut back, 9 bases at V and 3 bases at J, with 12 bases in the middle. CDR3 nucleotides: TGTGCCAAGAGGAATCCGGCTAATGAAAAACTGTTTTTT. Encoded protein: CAKRNPANEKLFF.

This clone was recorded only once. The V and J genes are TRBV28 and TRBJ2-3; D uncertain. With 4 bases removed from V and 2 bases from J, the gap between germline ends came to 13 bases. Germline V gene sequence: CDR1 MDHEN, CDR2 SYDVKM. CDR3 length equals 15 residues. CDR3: CASSSDTLDTDTQYF. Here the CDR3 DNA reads TGTGCCAGCAGTTCAGACACGTTGGACACAGATACGCAGTATTTT.

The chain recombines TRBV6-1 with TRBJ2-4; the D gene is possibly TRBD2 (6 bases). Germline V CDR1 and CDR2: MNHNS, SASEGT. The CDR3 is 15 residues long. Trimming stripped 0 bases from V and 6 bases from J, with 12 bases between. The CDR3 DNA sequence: TGTGCCAGCAGTGAAGCGGGGTTAGCGGTAAACATTCAGTACTTC. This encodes CASSEAGLAVNIQYF.

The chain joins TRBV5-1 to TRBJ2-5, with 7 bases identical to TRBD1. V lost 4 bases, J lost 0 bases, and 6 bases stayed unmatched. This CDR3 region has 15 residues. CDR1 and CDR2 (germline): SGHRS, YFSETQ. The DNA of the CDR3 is TGCGCCAGCAGCCCGACAGGGTTCAACCAAGAGACCCAGTACTTC. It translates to CASSPTGFNQETQYF.

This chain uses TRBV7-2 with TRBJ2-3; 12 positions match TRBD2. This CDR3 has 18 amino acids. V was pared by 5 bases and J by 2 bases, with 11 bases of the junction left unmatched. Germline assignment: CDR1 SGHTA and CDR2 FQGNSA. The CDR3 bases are TGTGCCAGCAGCCCCGGGGCGCTAGCGGGGGGGGTCACAGATACGCAGTATTTT. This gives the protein CASSPGALAGGVTDTQYF.

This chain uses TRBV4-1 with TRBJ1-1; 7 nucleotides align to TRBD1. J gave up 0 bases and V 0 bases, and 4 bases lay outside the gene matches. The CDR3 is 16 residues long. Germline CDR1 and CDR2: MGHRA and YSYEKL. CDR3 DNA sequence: TGCGCCAGCAGCCAAGATGCAGGGACAGTGAACACTGAAGCTTTCTTT. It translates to CASSQDAGTVNTEAFF.

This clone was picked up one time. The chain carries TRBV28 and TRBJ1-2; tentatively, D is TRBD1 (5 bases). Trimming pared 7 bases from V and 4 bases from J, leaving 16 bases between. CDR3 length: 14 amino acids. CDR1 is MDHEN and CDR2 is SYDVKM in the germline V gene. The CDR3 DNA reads TGTGCCAGCACCCCGTTAAGGGGCGGCTATGGCTACACCTTC. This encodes CASTPLRGGYGYTF.

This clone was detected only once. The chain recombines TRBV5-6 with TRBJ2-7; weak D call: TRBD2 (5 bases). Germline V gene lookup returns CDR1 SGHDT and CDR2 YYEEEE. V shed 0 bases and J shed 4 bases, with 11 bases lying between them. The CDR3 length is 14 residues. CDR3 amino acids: CASSLGPGWYEQYF. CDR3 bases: TGTGCCAGCAGCTTGGGGCCGGGGTGGTACGAGCAGTACTTC. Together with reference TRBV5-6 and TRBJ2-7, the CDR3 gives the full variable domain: DAGVTQSPTHLIKTRGQQVTLRCSPKSGHDTVSWYQQALGQGPQFIFQYYEEEERQRGNFPDRFSGHQFPNYSSELNVNALLLGDSALYLCASSLGPGWYEQYFGPGTRLTVT.

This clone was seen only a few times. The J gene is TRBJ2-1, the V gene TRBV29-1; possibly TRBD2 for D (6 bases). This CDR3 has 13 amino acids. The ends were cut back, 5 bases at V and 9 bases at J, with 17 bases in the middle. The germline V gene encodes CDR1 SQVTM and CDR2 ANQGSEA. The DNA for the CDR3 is TGCAGCGTTATTGGGACTGGCGTCGCTGAGCAGTTCTTC. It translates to CSVIGTGVAEQFF.

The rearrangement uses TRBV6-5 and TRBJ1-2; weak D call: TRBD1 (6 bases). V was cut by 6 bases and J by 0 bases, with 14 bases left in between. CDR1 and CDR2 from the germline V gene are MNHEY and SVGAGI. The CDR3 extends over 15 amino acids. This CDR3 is CASRYQGHSNYGYTF. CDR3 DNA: TGTGCCAGCAGGTATCAGGGACATTCTAACTATGGCTACACCTTC.

The CDR3, as DNA: TGTGCCTGGAGTCTTTTACAGGGGGCGAGTGAAAAACTGTTTTTT. Encoded protein: CAWSLLQGASEKLFF. This chain uses TRBV30 with TRBJ1-4; 9 positions agree with TRBD1. The germline V gene has CDR1 GTSNPN and CDR2 SVGIG (reference sequence). V was clipped by 2 bases and J by 7 bases; unmatched bases: 8. The CDR3 sequence is 15 residues long. Combining the CDR3 with reference TRBV30 and TRBJ1-4 gives the whole variable domain SQTIHQWPATLVQPVGSPLSLECTVEGTSNPNLYWYRQAAGRGLQLLFYSVGIGQISSEVPQNLSASRPQDRQFILSSKKLLLSDSGFYLCAWSLLQGASEKLFFGSGTQLSVL.

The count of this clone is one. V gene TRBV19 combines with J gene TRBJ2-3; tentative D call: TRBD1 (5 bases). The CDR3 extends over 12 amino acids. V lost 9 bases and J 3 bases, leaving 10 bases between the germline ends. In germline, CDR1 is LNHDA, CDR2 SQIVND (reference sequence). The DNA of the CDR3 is TGTGCCAGCAGACACAGGACAGATACGCAGTATTTT. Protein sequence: CASRHRTDTQYF.

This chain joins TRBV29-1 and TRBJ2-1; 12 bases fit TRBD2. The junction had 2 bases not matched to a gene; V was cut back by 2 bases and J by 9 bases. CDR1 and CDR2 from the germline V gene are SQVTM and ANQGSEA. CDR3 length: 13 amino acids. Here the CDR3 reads CSVEPSGGGEQFF. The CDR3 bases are TGCAGCGTTGAACCTAGCGGGGGGGGTGAGCAGTTCTTC.

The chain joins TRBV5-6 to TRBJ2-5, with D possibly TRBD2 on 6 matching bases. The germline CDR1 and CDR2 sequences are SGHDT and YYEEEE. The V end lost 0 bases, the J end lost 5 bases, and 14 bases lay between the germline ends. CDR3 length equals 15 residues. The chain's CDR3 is CASSLVGRLAETQYF. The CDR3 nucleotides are TGTGCCAGCAGCTTGGTGGGGAGGTTAGCGGAGACCCAGTACTTC.

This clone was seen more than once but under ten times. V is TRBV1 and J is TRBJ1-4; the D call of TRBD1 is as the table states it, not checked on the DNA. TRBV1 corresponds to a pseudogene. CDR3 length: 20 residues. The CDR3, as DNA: TGCACCAGCAGCCACGCACCCCCGAGGACAGAGCAAGCTTCTAATGAAAAACTGTTTTTT. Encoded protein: CTSSHAPPRTEQASNEKLFF.

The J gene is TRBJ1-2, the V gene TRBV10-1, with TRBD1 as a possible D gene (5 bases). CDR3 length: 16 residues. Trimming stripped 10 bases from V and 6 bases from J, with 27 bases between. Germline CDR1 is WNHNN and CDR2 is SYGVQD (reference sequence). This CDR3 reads CATVRTRAPTTHGYTF. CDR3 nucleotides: TGCGCCACCGTTAGGACACGGGCCCCCACCACGCATGGCTACACCTTC.

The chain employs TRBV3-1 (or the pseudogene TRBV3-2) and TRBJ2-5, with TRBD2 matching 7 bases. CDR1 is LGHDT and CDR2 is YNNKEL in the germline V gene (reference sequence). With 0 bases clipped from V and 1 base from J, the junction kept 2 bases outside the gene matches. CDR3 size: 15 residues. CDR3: CASSQDTGGQETQYF. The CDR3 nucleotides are TGTGCCAGCAGCCAAGACACGGGGGGCCAAGAGACCCAGTACTTC.